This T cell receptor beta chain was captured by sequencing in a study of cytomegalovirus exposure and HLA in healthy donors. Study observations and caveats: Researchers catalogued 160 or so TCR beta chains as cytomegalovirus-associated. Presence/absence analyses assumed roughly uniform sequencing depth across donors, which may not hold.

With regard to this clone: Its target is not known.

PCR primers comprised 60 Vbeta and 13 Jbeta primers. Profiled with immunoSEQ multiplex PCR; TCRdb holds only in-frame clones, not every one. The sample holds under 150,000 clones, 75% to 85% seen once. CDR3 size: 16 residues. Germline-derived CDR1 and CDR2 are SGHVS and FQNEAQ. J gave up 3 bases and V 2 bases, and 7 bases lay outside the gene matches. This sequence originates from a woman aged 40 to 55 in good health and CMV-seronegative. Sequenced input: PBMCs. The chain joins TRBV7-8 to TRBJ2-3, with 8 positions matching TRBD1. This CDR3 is CASSLRLRQGTDTQYF. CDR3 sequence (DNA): TGTGCCAGCAGCTTAAGGTTACGACAGGGGACAGATACGCAGTATTTT.